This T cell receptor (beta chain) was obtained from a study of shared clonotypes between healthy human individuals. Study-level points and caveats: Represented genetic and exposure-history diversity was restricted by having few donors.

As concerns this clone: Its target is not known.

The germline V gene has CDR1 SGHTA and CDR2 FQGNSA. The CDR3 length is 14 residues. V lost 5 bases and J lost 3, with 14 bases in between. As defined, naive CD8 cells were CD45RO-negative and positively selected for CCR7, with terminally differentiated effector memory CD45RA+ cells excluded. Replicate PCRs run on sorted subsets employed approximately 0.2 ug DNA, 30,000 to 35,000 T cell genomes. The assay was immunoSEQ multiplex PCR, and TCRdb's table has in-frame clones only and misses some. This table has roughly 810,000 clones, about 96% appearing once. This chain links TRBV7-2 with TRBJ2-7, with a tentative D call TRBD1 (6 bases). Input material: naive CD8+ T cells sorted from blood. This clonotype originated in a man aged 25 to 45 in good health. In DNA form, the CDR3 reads TGTGCCAGCAGCGCGCCCGGGACAAACTACGAGCAGTACTTC. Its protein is CASSAPGTNYEQYF.